The 7 T cell receptor beta chains given below trace back to one sample, sequenced in a study of post-analysis software for immune sequencing data. Points from the study as a whole: In patients, TRBV5-6, TRBV5-1 and TRBV20-1 belonged to roughly five TRBV segments found more frequently than in controls.

TCR beta cDNA libraries had unique molecular identifiers. Using its own MiXCR run on the PCR reads, TCRdb lists one record per CDR3 protein. The sample includes about 820,000 distinct CDR3 sequences, about 50% of them seen just once. Their recognized antigens are unknown. The sample comprised blood. These receptors were taken from a girl aged 5-17 years with multiple sclerosis.

The chain carries TRBV24-1 and TRBJ2-3; perhaps TRBD1 as D (6 bases). Between the trimmed V and J ends, which lost 2 bases and 4 bases, there was a span of 15 bases. Looked up from germline, CDR1 is KGHDR and CDR2 is SFDVKD. This CDR3 is built from 16 residues. CDR3 in DNA: TGTGCCACCAGTGATTACCACAGGGTAGGAGCAGATACGCAGTATTTT. Protein sequence: CATSDYHRVGADTQYF.

The V and J genes are TRBV5-1 and TRBJ2-3, with D possibly matching TRBD1 (5 bases). There are 14 residues in the CDR3. Germline loops: CDR1 SGHRS, CDR2 YFSETQ. V lost 4 bases and J lost 3, with 12 bases in between. CDR3 sequence: CASSLFPGTDTQYF. DNA for the CDR3: TGCGCCAGCAGCCTATTTCCAGGGACAGATACGCAGTATTTT.

The chain carries TRBV9 and TRBJ1-2; D gene ambiguous. V lost 4 bases and J lost 2, with 9 bases in between. Germline-derived CDR1 and CDR2 are SGDLS and YYNGEE. This CDR3 is built from 13 residues. The CDR3 DNA reads TGTGCCAGCAGCCCCGAGGTAAACTATGGCTACACCTTC. Protein product: CASSPEVNYGYTF.

This rearrangement joins TRBV5-1 to TRBJ2-7, with 9 bases aligning to TRBD1. This CDR3 spans 15 amino acids. V shed 5 bases, J shed 5 bases, and the junction held 11 bases outside the gene matches. Germline V gives CDR1 SGHRS, CDR2 YFSETQ. CDR3 coding DNA: TGCGCCAGCAGAGCGGGACAGGGTGATTCCCACGAGCAGTACTTC. Amino acids: CASRAGQGDSHEQYF. Using reference TRBV5-1 and TRBJ2-7 for the parts outside the CDR3, the full variable domain is KAGVTQTPRYLIKTRGQQVTLSCSPISGHRSVSWYQQTPGQGLQFLFEYFSETQRNKGNFPGRFSGRQFSNSRSEMNVSTLELGDSALYLCASRAGQGDSHEQYFGPGTRLTVT.

This clonotype was observed once. The chain recombines TRBV18 with TRBJ2-5; D not resolved. Germline V gives CDR1 KGHSH, CDR2 LQKENI. V was cut by 1 base and J by 1 base, with 13 bases left in between. There are 16 residues in the CDR3. CDR3 amino acids: CASSPRVDEFQETQYF. For the CDR3, the DNA is TGTGCCAGCTCACCACGAGTTGATGAGTTCCAAGAGACCCAGTACTTC.

This clonotype was seen a few times. The chain combines TRBV6-5 with TRBJ2-4; unclear D gene. The CDR3 is made up of 13 amino acids. V was trimmed by 6 bases and J by 0 bases, leaving 6 bases between them. Germline-derived CDR1 and CDR2 are MNHEY and SVGAGI. CDR3 nucleotides: TGTGCCAGCAGGGGTCTAGCCAAAAACATTCAGTACTTC. Its protein is CASRGLAKNIQYF.

This clonotype was seen a handful of times. The chain couples TRBV6-1 to TRBJ2-7, with 9 nucleotides matching TRBD2. Germline CDR1 is MNHNS and CDR2 is SASEGT. Trimming removed 1 base from V and 3 bases from J; junction bases left unmatched: 13. The CDR3 runs to 18 residues. The CDR3 sequence is CASSEVHLAGRNLYEQYF. The CDR3, as DNA: TGTGCCAGCAGTGAAGTACACCTAGCGGGGAGAAACCTCTACGAGCAGTACTTC.